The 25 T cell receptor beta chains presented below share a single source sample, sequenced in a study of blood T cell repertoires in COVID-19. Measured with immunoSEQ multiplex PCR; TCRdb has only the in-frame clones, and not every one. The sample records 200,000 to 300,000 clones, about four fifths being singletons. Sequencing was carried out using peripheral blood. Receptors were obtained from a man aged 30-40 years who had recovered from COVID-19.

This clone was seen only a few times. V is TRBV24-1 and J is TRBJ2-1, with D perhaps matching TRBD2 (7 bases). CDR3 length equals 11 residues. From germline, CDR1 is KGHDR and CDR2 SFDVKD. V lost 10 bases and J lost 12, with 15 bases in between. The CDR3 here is CATGGLTGQFF. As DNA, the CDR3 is TGTGCCACGGGGGGGCTTACTGGGCAGTTCTTC.

CDR3 DNA sequence: TGTGCCAGCAGCCCACGGACAGGGGTCGACACTGAAGCTTTCTTT. This encodes CASSPRTGVDTEAFF. V usage is TRBV6-5 and J usage is TRBJ1-1; 9 bases are a match to TRBD1. The V gene end was trimmed by 6 bases and the J gene end by 3 bases; junction bases not matched to a gene: 8. The CDR3 is made up of 15 amino acids. CDR1 and CDR2 from the germline V gene are MNHEY and SVGAGI.

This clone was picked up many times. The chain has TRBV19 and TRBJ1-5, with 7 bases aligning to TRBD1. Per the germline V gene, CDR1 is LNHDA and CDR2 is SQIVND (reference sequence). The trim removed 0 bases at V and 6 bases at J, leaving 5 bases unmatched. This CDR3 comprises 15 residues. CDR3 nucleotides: TGTGCCAGTAGTATAGACAACGGACAGGCTCAGCCCCAGCATTTT. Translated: CASSIDNGQAQPQHF.

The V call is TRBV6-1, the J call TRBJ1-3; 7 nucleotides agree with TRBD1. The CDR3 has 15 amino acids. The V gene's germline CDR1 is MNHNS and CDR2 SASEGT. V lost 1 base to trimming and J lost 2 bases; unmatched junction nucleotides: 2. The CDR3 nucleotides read TGTGCCAGCAGTGAAGGCAGGGGGACTGGAAACACCATATATTTT. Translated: CASSEGRGTGNTIYF.

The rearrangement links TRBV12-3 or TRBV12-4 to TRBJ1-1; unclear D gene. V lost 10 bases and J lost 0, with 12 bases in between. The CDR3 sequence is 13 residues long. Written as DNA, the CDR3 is TGTGCCACCCATCGAGGGATGAACACTGAAGCTTTCTTT. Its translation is CATHRGMNTEAFF.

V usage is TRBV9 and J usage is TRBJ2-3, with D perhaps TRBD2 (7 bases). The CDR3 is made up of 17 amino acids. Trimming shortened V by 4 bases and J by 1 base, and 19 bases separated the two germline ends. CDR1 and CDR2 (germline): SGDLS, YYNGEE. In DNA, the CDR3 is TGTGCCAGCAGCCTCGCCGGGGGGCGGTACGGCACAGATACGCAGTATTTT. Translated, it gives CASSLAGGRYGTDTQYF.

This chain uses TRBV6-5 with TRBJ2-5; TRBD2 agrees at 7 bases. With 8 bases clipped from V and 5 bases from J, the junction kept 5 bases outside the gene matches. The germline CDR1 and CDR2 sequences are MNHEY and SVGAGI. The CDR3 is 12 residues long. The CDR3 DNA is TGTGCCAGCTGGAGGGGAGGGGAGACCCAGTACTTC. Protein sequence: CASWRGGETQYF.

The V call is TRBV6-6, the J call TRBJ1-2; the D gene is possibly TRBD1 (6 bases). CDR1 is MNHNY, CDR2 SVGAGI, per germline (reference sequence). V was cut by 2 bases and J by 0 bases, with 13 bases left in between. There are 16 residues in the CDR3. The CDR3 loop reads CASSYPSGGTNYGYTF. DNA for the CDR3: TGTGCCAGCAGTTACCCATCGGGGGGCACTAACTATGGCTACACCTTC.

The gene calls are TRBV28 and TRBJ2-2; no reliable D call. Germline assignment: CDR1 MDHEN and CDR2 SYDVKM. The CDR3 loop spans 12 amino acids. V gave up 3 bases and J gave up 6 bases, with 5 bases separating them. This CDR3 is CASSFLAGELFF. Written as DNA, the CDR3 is TGTGCCAGCAGTTTCCTCGCCGGGGAGCTGTTTTTT.

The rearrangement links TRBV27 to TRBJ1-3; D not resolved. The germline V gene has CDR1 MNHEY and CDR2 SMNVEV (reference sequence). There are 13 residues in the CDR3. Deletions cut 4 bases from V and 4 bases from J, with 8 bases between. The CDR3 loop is CASSSTGGNTIYF. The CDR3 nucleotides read TGTGCCAGCAGTTCCACCGGGGGAAACACCATATATTTT.

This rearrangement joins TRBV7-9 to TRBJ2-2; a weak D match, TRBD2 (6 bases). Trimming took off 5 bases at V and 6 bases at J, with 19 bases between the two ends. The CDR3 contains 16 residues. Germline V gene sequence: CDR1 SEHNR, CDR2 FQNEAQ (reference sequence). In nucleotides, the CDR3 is TGTGCCAGCAGCGCGCCGCTTGGGGCTAGCGCCGGGGAGCTGTTTTTT. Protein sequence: CASSAPLGASAGELFF.

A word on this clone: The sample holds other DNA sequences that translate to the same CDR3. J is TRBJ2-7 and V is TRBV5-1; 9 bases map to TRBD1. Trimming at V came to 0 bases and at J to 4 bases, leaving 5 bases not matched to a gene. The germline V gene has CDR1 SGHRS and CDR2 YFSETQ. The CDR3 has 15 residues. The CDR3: CASSLGGTGPYEQYF. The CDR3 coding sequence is TGCGCCAGCAGCTTGGGTGGGACAGGGCCTTACGAGCAGTACTTC.

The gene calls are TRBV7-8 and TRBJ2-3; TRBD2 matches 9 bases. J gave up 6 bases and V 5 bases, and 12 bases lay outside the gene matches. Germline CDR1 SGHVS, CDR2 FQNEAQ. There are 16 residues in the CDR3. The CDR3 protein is CASSSFKAGGRDTQYF. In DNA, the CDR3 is TGTGCCAGCAGCAGCTTCAAAGCGGGGGGACGGGATACGCAGTATTTT.

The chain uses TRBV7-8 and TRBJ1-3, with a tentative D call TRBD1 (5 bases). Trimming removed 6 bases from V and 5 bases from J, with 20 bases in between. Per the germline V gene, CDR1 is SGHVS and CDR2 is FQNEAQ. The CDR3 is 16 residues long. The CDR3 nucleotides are TGTGCCAGCAGTACGGGGGTCCGGGACCAGAGAAACACCATATATTTT. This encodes CASSTGVRDQRNTIYF.

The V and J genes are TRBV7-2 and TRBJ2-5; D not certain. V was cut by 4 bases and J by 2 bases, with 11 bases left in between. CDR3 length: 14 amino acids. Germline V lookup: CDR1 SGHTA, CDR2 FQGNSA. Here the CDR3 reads CASSSVQIQETQYF. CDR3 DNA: TGTGCCAGCAGCTCAGTCCAGATTCAAGAGACCCAGTACTTC.

The chain's CDR3 is CAISVLKGQFEAFF. The CDR3 region has the DNA TGTGCCATCAGTGTATTAAAAGGACAGTTTGAAGCTTTCTTT. The chain joins TRBV10-3 to TRBJ1-1, with D possibly being TRBD1 (6 bases). Trimming stripped 4 bases from V and 7 bases from J, with 16 bases between. CDR1 is ENHRY and CDR2 is SYGVKD in the germline V gene. The CDR3 contains 14 residues.

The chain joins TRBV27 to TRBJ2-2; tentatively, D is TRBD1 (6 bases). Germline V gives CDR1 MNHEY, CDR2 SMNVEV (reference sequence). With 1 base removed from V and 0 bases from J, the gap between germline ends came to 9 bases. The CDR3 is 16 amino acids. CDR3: CASSLFPGANTGELFF. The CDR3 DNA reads TGTGCCAGCAGTTTATTCCCAGGGGCGAACACCGGGGAGCTGTTTTTT.

CDR3 protein: CASSVPTGANTGELFF. The CDR3 DNA follows: TGCGCCAGCAGCGTCCCGACAGGGGCGAACACCGGGGAGCTGTTTTTT. This chain uses TRBV5-1 with TRBJ2-2; 8 bases match TRBD1. The germline CDR1 and CDR2 sequences are SGHRS and YFSETQ. The V segment lost 4 bases and the J segment 0 bases; nucleotides outside the gene matches: 5. This CDR3 spans 16 amino acids.

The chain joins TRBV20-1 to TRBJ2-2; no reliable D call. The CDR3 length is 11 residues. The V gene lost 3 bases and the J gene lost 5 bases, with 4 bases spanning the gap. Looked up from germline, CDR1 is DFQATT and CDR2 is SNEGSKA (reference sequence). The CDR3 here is CSASRTGELFF. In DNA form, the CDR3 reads TGCAGTGCTAGTCGGACCGGGGAGCTGTTTTTT.

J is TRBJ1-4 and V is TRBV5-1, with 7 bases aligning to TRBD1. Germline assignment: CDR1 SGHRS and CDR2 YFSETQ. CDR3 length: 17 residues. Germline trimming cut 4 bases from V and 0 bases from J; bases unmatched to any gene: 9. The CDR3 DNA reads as TGCGCCAGCAGCCAAACAGGGGATCTTTCAACTAATGAAAAACTGTTTTTT. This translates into CASSQTGDLSTNEKLFF.

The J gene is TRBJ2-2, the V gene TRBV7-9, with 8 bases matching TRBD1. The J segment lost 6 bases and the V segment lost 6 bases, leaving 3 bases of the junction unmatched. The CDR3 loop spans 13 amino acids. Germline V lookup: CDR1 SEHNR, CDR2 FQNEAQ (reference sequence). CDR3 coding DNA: TGTGCCAGCAGTGAACAGGGGGCCGGGGAGCTGTTTTTT. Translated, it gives CASSEQGAGELFF. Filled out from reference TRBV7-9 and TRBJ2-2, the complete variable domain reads DTGVSQNPRHKITKRGQNVTFRCDPISEHNRLYWYRQTLGQGPEFLTYFQNEAQLEKSRLLSDRFSAERPKGSFSTLEIQRTEQGDSAMYLCASSEQGAGELFFGEGSRLTVL.

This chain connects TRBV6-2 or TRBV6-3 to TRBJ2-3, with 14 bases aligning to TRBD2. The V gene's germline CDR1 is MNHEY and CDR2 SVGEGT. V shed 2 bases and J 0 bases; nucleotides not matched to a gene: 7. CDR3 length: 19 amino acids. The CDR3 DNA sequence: TGTGCCAGCAGTTACCCAAAGGGGACTAGCGGGGGAAGCACAGATACGCAGTATTTT. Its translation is CASSYPKGTSGGSTDTQYF.

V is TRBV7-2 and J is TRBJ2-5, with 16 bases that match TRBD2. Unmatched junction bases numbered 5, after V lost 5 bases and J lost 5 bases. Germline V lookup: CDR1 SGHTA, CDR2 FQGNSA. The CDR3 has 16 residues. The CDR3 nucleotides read TGTGCCAGCAGCCTGGGACTAGCGGGGGGGAGGGAGACCCAGTACTTC. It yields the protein CASSLGLAGGRETQYF.

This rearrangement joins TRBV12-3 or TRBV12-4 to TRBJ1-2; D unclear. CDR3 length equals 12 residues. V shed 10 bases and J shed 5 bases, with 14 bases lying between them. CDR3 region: CATMGGRYGYTF. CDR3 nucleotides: TGTGCCACCATGGGAGGGCGGTATGGCTACACCTTC.

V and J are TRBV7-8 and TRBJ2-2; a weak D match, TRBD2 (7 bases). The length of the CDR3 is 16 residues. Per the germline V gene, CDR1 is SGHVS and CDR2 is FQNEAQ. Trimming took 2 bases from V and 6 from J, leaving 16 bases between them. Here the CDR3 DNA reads TGTGCCAGCAGCTTATTTAGTGGGGGGGCCTCCGGGGAGCTGTTTTTT. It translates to CASSLFSGGASGELFF.